The T cell receptor beta chain under discussion was sequenced for a study of cytomegalovirus exposure and HLA in healthy donors. Findings and limits, study-wide: The authors enumerated 150 to 200 TCR beta chains as linked to cytomegalovirus.

The assay was immunoSEQ multiplex PCR, and TCRdb's table has in-frame clones only and misses some. The repertoire holds about 73,000 clones, with approximately 95% as singletons. A word on this clone: Its antigen is not identified.

The TCR comes from a man aged 18 to 30 in good health and CMV-seronegative. The sequenced sample was PBMCs.

The DNA of the CDR3 is TGTGCCATCAGGGAGAGGATGTGGGGACTATACAATGAGCAGTTCTTC. This encodes CAIRERMWGLYNEQFF. This chain uses TRBV10-3 with TRBJ2-1; 7 nucleotides line up with TRBD2. The V gene's germline CDR1 is ENHRY and CDR2 SYGVKD. The CDR3 consists of 16 residues. V shed 6 bases, J shed 4 bases, and the junction held 12 bases outside the gene matches.